In its sample, the clone carrying this T cell receptor (beta chain) was seen a few times. What was sequenced were expressed TCRB transcripts, since all of the isolated RNA had been reverse transcribed. Assay: immunoSEQ multiplex PCR; the TCRdb copy retains only in-frame clones and omits some. This table holds 970,000 or so clones, roughly 15% found once. The data are from a study of beta chain features in type 1 diabetes. The CDR3 extends over 16 amino acids. The ends were cut back, 3 bases at V and 1 base at J, with 15 bases in the middle. Germline V lookup: CDR1 LNHDA, CDR2 SQIVND (reference sequence).

The chain joins TRBV19 to TRBJ2-5; tentatively, D is TRBD1 (6 bases). This receptor was obtained from a woman aged 18-35 years in good health. What was sequenced was naive CD4+ T cells from blood. The CDR3: CASSIGYTGLQETQYF. As DNA, the CDR3 is TGTGCCAGTAGTATCGGGTACACAGGGCTCCAAGAGACCCAGTACTTC. The full variable domain, its missing parts supplied by reference TRBV19 and TRBJ2-5, is DGGITQSPKYLFRKEGQNVTLSCEQNLNHDAMYWYRQDPGQGLRLIYYSQIVNDFQKGDIAEGYSVSREKKESFPLTVTSAQKNPTAFYLCASSIGYTGLQETQYFGPGTRLLVL.